This passage covers 12 T cell receptor beta chains from one sample sequenced in a study of blood T cell repertoires in COVID-19. Using immunoSEQ multiplex PCR, the repertoire was profiled, and TCRdb retains in-frame clones only, with some absent. Among about 14,000 clones listed, roughly 86% were seen once. Sequences were obtained from peripheral blood. The receptors derive from a man in his sixties with acute or convalescent COVID-19.

The genes are TRBV7-8 and TRBJ2-7, with 11 bases aligning to TRBD2. J was trimmed by 6 bases and V by 4 bases; bases with no gene match: 8. The CDR3 runs to 15 residues. Germline V lookup: CDR1 SGHVS, CDR2 FQNEAQ. The CDR3 bases are TGTGCCAGCAGCTGGGGTAGCGGGGGGGTATCCGAGCAGTACTTC. Translated, it gives CASSWGSGGVSEQYF.

CDR3 protein: CASSLEGVTGGGLFF. The DNA for the CDR3 is TGTGCCAGCAGCTTAGAAGGGGTTACAGGGGGCGGTCTGTTTTTT. The gene calls are TRBV7-2 and TRBJ2-2; TRBD1 matches at 9 bases. CDR3 length equals 15 residues. Germline assignment: CDR1 SGHTA and CDR2 FQGNSA. Trimming at V came to 1 base and at J to 14 bases, leaving 11 bases not matched to a gene.

The CDR3 loop is CASSPRGTGPQPQHF. For the CDR3, the DNA is TGTGCCAGCTCACCCCGAGGGACAGGGCCTCAGCCCCAGCATTTT. The rearrangement joins TRBV18 to TRBJ1-5; 9 nucleotides align to TRBD1. CDR3 length equals 15 residues. The V gene's germline CDR1 is KGHSH and CDR2 LQKENI. Germline trimming cut 3 bases from V and 6 bases from J; bases unmatched to any gene: 6.

By share, this clone ranks as medium-sized. This chain links TRBV2 with TRBJ2-2; the match to TRBD1 covers 8 bases. J was trimmed by 6 bases and V by 4 bases; bases with no gene match: 13. Germline CDR1 and CDR2: SNHLY and FYNNEI. The CDR3 is 17 residues long. The CDR3 sequence: CASSGGGQGVSAGELFF. CDR3 nucleotide sequence: TGTGCCAGCAGTGGAGGAGGACAGGGTGTATCCGCCGGGGAGCTGTTTTTT.

The chain uses TRBV5-4 and TRBJ1-2; D possibly corresponds to TRBD1 (5 bases). The CDR3 has 13 amino acids. Trimming stripped 2 bases from V and 6 bases from J, with 11 bases between. Germline CDR1 reads SGHNT; CDR2 reads YYREEE (reference sequence). The DNA of the CDR3 is TGTGCCAGCAGCTTTCAGGGTGAGAATGGCTACACCTTC. Translating it yields CASSFQGENGYTF.

The chain combines TRBV6-4 with TRBJ2-7; 10 bases map to TRBD1. The ends lost 2 bases at V and 3 bases at J; junction bases unmatched: 7. The CDR3 has 16 residues. Germline loops: CDR1 MRHNA, CDR2 SNTAGT. DNA for the CDR3: TGTGCCAGCAGTGACCGACGGAGGACAGGGGGCTACGAGCAGTACTTC. Translating gives CASSDRRRTGGYEQYF.

The chain carries TRBV28 and TRBJ2-7; 9 bases match TRBD1. This CDR3 spans 16 amino acids. From germline, CDR1 is MDHEN and CDR2 SYDVKM. The ends lost 3 bases at V and 6 bases at J; junction bases unmatched: 12. As DNA, the CDR3 is TGTGCCAGCAGTTTCTTAGGGGGGACAGGGAGGTCCGAGCAGTACTTC. This translates into CASSFLGGTGRSEQYF.

The V call is TRBV30, the J call TRBJ2-1, with D maybe TRBD1 (5 bases). The germline V gene has CDR1 GTSNPN and CDR2 SVGIG (reference sequence). V gave up 0 bases and J gave up 4 bases, with 10 bases separating them. CDR3 size: 14 residues. DNA of the CDR3: TGTGCCTGGAGTGTAGGGGTGGAATACAATGAGCAGTTCTTC. It encodes CAWSVGVEYNEQFF.

The gene calls are TRBV24-1 and TRBJ2-3; D is possibly TRBD2 (5 bases). This CDR3 is built from 14 residues. The germline CDR1 and CDR2 sequences are KGHDR and SFDVKD. V was shortened by 3 bases and J by 1 base, with 7 bases between the two germline ends. As DNA, the CDR3 is TGTGCCACCAGTGATCCCGGGGGCACAGATACGCAGTATTTT. Its translation: CATSDPGGTDTQYF.

This clone is medium-sized by share. The V call is TRBV5-4, the J call TRBJ1-6; D may be TRBD1 (5 bases). Germline loops: CDR1 SGHNT, CDR2 YYREEE (reference sequence). The CDR3 sequence is 17 residues long. Trimming took 4 bases from V and 2 from J, leaving 16 bases between them. Here the CDR3 reads CASSPGGRGAYNSPLHF. The CDR3 nucleotides read TGTGCCAGCAGCCCTGGAGGGAGAGGGGCCTATAATTCACCCCTCCACTTT.

This chain links TRBV27 with TRBJ2-2; D is unresolved. The germline CDR1 and CDR2 sequences are MNHEY and SMNVEV (reference sequence). This CDR3 has 15 amino acids. With 2 bases removed from V and 6 bases from J, the gap between germline ends came to 13 bases. The CDR3 region has the DNA TGTGCCAGCAGTTTAGCGATCACGGGTCCCGGGGAGCTGTTTTTT. It yields the protein CASSLAITGPGELFF.

J is TRBJ2-7 and V is TRBV6-5; a possible D gene is TRBD1 (5 bases). Trimming took 6 bases from V and 4 from J, leaving 16 bases between them. Germline V gene sequence: CDR1 MNHEY, CDR2 SVGAGI. The CDR3 extends over 14 amino acids. The CDR3 region has the DNA TGTGCCAGCAGCCCCAGACAGCCCCCATACGAGCAGTACTTC. The encoded protein is CASSPRQPPYEQYF.